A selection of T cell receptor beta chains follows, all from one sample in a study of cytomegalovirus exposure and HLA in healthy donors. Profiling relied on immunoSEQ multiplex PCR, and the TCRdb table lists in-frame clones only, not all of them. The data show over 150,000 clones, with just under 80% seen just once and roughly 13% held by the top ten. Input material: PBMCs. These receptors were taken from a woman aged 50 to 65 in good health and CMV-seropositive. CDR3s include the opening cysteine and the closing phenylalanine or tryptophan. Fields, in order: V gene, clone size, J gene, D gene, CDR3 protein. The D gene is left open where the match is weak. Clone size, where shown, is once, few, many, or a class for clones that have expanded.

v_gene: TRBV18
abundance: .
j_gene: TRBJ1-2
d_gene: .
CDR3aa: CASSPPARTYGYTF

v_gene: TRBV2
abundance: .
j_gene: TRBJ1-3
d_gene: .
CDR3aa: CASRGQSYTIYF

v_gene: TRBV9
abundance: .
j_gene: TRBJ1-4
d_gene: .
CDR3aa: CASSTKGGTALKEKLFF

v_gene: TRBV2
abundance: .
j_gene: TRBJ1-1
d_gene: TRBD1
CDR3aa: CASKRRTGDTEAFF

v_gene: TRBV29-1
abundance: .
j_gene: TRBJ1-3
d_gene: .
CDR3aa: CSVFGTKGNTIYF

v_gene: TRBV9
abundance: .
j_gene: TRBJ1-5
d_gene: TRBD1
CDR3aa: CASSDEEDRGYIAIKAQHF

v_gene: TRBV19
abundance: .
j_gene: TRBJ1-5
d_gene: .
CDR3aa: CASRKAWASNQPQHF

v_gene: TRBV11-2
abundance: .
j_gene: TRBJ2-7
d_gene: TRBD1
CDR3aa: CASSPDRGHGEQYF

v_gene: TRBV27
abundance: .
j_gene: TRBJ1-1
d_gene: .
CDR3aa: CASSSGVNTEAFF

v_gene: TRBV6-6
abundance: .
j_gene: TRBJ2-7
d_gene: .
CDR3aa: CASSYSQTYEQYF

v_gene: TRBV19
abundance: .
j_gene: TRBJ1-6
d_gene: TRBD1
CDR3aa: CASTDRAHNSPLHF

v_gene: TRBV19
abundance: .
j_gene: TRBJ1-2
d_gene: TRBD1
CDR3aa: CASTTPGQGAVYGYTF

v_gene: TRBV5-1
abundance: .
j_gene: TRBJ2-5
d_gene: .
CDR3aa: CASSLVAGAETQYF

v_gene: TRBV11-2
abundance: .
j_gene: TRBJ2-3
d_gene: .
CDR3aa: CASSLQGAPADTQYF

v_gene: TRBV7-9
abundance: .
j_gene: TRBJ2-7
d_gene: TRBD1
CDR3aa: CASSSNRGRNNEQYF

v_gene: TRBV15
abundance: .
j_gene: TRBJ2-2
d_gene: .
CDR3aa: CATSHPEGTGERFF

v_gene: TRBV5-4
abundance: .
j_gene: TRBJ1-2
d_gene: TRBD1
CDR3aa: CASSLEGQVRRGGYTF

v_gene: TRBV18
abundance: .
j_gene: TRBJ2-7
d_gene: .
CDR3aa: CASSPGSKRVPPEQYF

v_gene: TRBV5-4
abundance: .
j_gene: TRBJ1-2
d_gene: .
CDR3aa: CASSRRDTNYGYTF

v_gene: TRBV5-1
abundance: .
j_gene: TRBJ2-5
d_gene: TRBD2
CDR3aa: CASSLTGLAGGGETQYF

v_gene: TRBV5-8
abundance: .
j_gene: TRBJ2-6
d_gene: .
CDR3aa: CASSLWLSGANVLTF

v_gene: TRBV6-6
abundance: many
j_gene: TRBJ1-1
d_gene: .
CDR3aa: CASSYRGLTEAFF

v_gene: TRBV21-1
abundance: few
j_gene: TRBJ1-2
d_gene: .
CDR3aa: CASSPSDRAKPNYGYTF

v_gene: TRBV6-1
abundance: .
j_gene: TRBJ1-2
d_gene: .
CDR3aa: CASVPDSNYGYTF

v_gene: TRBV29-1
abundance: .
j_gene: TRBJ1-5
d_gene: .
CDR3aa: CSVVGDGNQPQHF

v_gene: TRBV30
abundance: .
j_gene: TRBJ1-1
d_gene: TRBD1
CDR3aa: CAWGPGTVWYTEAFF

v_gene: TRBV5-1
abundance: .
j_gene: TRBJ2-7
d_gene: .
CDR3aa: CASSSRTEEQYF

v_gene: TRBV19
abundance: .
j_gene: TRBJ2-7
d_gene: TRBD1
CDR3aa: CASSAAGGGYEQYF

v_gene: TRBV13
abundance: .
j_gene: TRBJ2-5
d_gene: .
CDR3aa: CASSPDSRRETQYF

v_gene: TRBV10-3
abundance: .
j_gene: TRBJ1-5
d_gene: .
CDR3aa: CAISDRGGNQPQHF

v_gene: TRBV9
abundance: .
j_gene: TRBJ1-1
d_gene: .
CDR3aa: CASSVLMNTEAFF

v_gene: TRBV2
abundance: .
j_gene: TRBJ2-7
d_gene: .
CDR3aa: CASREDTYEQYF

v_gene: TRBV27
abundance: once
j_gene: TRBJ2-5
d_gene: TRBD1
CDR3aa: CASSPRDRGFLETQYF

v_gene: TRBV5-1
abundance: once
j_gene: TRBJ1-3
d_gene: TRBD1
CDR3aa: CASSLGQGTSGNTIYF

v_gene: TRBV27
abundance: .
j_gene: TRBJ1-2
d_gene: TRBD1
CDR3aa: CVSRQGNYGYTF

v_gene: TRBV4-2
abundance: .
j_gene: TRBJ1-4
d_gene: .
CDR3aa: CASSQVSATNEKLFF

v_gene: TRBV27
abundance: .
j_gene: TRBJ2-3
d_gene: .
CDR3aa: CASSLAGADTQYF

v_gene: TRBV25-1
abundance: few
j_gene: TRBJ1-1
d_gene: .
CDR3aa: CASSIQGNTEAFF

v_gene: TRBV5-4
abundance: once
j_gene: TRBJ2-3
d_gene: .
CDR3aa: CASSLGDSDTQYF

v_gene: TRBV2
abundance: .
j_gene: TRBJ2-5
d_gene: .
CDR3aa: CASSKWAVQETQYF

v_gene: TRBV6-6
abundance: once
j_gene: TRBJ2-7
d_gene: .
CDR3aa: CASRQGAYEQYF

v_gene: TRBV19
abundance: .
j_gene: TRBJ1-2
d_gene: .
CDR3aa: CASTKSNYGYTF